The present TCR beta chain was sequenced within a study of T-cell reconstitution after alpha-beta-depleted transplantation in children. General observations from the study: Approximately two months post-transplant, alpha-beta T cells reportedly originated from several hundred expanded graft clones. After transplant, high TCRbeta diversity at day 60 in some patients arose from surviving recipient T cells and thymic progenitors. T cells produced anew were the main source of T-cell counts and diversity one year after transplant.

Germline CDR1 reads MDHEN; CDR2 reads SYDVKM. The CDR3 has 18 amino acids. V was trimmed by 2 bases and J by 0 bases, leaving 20 bases between them. Molecular barcoding with unique molecular identifiers was used for the TCRbeta library. Via MiXCR, TCRdb re-called the PCR reads, giving one row per CDR3 protein. The sample has more than 200,000 distinct CDR3 sequences, about 26% seen once. This clonotype was picked up many times. As yet, its antigen is unknown. Source: PBMCs, taken before TCRalphabeta/CD19-depleted stem cell transplant. The V and J genes are TRBV28 and TRBJ2-7, with D possibly TRBD1 on 6 matching bases. This clonotype was obtained from a girl under 10 years old with Fanconi anemia, due to receive a stem cell transplant. CDR3 nucleotide sequence: TGTGCCAGCAGTTTACGGGCTCGACAGGTCGTACGCTCCTACGAGCAGTACTTC. It is translated as CASSLRARQVVRSYEQYF.